The 8 T cell receptor beta chains presented below share a single source sample, sequenced in a study of blood T cell repertoires in COVID-19. Profiled with immunoSEQ multiplex PCR; TCRdb holds only in-frame clones, not every one. Among 200,000 to 250,000 clones, approximately 78% were seen once, and the ten largest hold 5.2%. The sequenced material came from peripheral blood. These receptors originate from a woman in her 70s with COVID-19, enrolled during active disease.

The J gene is TRBJ1-3, the V gene TRBV7-2; 7 bases fit TRBD1. The CDR3 loop spans 16 amino acids. The V segment lost 6 bases and the J segment 3 bases; nucleotides outside the gene matches: 11. Germline V lookup: CDR1 SGHTA, CDR2 FQGNSA. CDR3 loop: CASRLSQGFLGNTIYF. DNA for the CDR3: TGTGCCAGCAGGCTCTCACAGGGGTTCCTTGGAAACACCATATATTTT. Full variable domain (rest looked up from reference TRBV7-2 and TRBJ1-3): GAGVSQSPSNKVTEKGKDVELRCDPISGHTALYWYRQSLGQGLEFLIYFQGNSAPDKSGLPSDRFSAERTGGSVSTLTIQRTQQEDSAVYLCASRLSQGFLGNTIYFGEGSWLTVV.

This sequence joins TRBV30 and TRBJ1-5; possible D gene TRBD1, 5 bases. Germline V gene lookup returns CDR1 GTSNPN and CDR2 SVGIG (reference sequence). The CDR3 is 14 amino acids. The V gene lost 7 bases and the J gene lost 0 bases, with 13 bases spanning the gap. CDR3 sequence reads: CAFQDSNSNQPQHF. CDR3 coding DNA: TGTGCCTTTCAAGACAGTAATAGCAATCAGCCCCAGCATTTT.

The chain recombines TRBV5-6 with TRBJ1-4; D is uncertain. The V end lost 1 base, the J end lost 7 bases, and 14 bases lay between the germline ends. Germline loops: CDR1 SGHDT, CDR2 YYEEEE. This CDR3 has 15 amino acids. CDR3 amino acids: CASSLSRELSEKLFF. CDR3 sequence (DNA): TGTGCCAGCAGCTTGTCGAGGGAGTTAAGTGAAAAACTGTTTTTT. The variable domain in full, completed from reference TRBV5-6 and TRBJ1-4, reads DAGVTQSPTHLIKTRGQQVTLRCSPKSGHDTVSWYQQALGQGPQFIFQYYEEEERQRGNFPDRFSGHQFPNYSSELNVNALLLGDSALYLCASSLSRELSEKLFFGSGTQLSVL.

The rearrangement uses TRBV11-2 and TRBJ1-2; D remains ambiguous. Trimming took 0 bases from V and 4 from J, leaving 6 bases between them. CDR1 SGHAT and CDR2 FQNNGV come from the germline V gene. The length of the CDR3 is 13 residues. CDR3 bases: TGTGCCAGCAGCTTAGACTCTATCTATGGCTACACCTTC. It is translated as CASSLDSIYGYTF. Supplemented by reference TRBV11-2 and TRBJ1-2, the full variable domain reads EAGVAQSPRYKIIEKRQSVAFWCNPISGHATLYWYQQILGQGPKLLIQFQNNGVVDDSQLPKDRFSAERLKGVDSTLKIQPAKLEDSAVYLCASSLDSIYGYTFGSGTRLTVV.

CDR3 amino acids: CASRGQLIGTEAFF. The CDR3 DNA sequence: TGTGCCAGTAGGGGACAGCTGATCGGCACTGAAGCTTTCTTT. This chain joins TRBV19 and TRBJ1-1; 7 bases fit TRBD1. The trim removed 6 bases at V and 4 bases at J, leaving 8 bases unmatched. CDR1 is LNHDA and CDR2 is SQIVND in the germline V gene (reference sequence). CDR3 length: 14 residues.

This rearrangement joins TRBV6-5 to TRBJ1-1, with a weak D call TRBD1 (6 bases). The V end was cut by 8 bases, the J end by 4 bases, with 20 bases between. The CDR3 contains 15 residues. Looked up from germline, CDR1 is MNHEY and CDR2 is SVGAGI. DNA for the CDR3: TGTGCCAGCTACCCCTCGAAGGGGGGGAGCACTGAAGCTTTCTTT. Protein sequence: CASYPSKGGSTEAFF.

V and J are TRBV5-1 and TRBJ2-3; no definite D call. The germline gives CDR1 SGHRS, CDR2 YFSETQ. This CDR3 spans 13 amino acids. V lost 2 bases and J lost 1, with 5 bases in between. CDR3 residues: CASSFQGTDTQYF. The DNA for the CDR3 is TGCGCCAGCAGCTTCCAGGGCACAGATACGCAGTATTTT.

The CDR3 sequence: CASSERWTGSYGYTF. The CDR3 bases are TGTGCCAGCAGTGAAAGATGGACAGGAAGCTATGGCTACACCTTC. The V gene is TRBV6-1, the J gene TRBJ1-2; 7 bases are a match to TRBD1. Looked up from germline, CDR1 is MNHNS and CDR2 is SASEGT. V shed 2 bases and J 4 bases; nucleotides not matched to a gene: 7. The CDR3 loop spans 15 amino acids.